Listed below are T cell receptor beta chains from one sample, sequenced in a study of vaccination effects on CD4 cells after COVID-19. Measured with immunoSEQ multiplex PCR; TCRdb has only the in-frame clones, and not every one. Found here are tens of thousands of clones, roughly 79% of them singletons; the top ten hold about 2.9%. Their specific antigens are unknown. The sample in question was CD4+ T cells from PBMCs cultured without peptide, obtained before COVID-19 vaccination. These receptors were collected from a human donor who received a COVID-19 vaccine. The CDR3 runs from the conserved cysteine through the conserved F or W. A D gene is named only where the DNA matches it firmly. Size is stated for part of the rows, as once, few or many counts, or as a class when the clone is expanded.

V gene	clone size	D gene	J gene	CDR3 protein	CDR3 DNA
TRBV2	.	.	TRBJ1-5	CASNRESNQPQHF	TGTGCCAGCAACAGGGAGAGCAATCAGCCCCAGCATTTT
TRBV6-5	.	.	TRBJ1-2	CASIGRGYYGYTF	TGTGCCAGCATTGGTAGGGGTTACTATGGCTACACCTTC
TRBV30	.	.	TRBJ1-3	CAWSVGSGGSNTIYF	TGTGCCTGGAGTGTAGGATCTGGGGGTTCAAACACCATATATTTT
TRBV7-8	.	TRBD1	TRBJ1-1	CASSHRGPNTEAFF	TGTGCCAGCAGCCACAGGGGGCCGAACACTGAAGCTTTCTTT
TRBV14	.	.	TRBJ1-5	CASSQSNQPQHF	TGTGCCAGCAGCCAAAGCAATCAGCCCCAGCATTTT
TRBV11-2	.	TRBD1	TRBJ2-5	CASRTLQGRQETQYF	TGTGCCAGCAGGACACTACAGGGGCGCCAAGAGACCCAGTACTTC
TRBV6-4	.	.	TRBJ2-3	CASSEEVTDTQYF	TGTGCCAGCAGCGAAGAGGTCACAGATACGCAGTATTTT
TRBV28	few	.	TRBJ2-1	CASIPGAPIKGEQFF	TGTGCCAGCATCCCGGGGGCCCCTATCAAAGGTGAGCAGTTCTTC
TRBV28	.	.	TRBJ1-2	CASSLGSNYGYTF	TGTGCCAGCAGTTTAGGGTCGAACTATGGCTACACCTTC
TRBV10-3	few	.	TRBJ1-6	CAIRWDTNSPLHF	TGTGCCATCAGGTGGGACACTAATTCACCCCTCCACTTT
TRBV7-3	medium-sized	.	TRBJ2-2	CASSPAWGSQDGELFF	TGTGCCAGCAGCCCGGCTTGGGGTAGTCAGGACGGGGAGCTGTTTTTT
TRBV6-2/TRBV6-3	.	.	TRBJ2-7	CASSQGGEQYF	TGTGCCAGCAGTCAAGGGGGGGAGCAGTACTTC
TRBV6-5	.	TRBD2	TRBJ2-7	CAVGGGYEQYF	TGTGCCGTGGGCGGGGGCTACGAGCAGTACTTC
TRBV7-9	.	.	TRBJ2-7	CASSLGIASGGGYEQYF	TGTGCCAGCAGCTTAGGGATCGCGTCCGGGGGAGGTTACGAGCAGTACTTC
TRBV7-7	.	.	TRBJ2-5	CASSSSRAELQETQYF	TGTGCTAGCAGCTCCTCCCGAGCGGAACTCCAAGAGACCCAGTACTTC
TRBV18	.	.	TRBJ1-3	CASSPSAENTIYF	TGTGCCAGCTCACCTTCTGCAGAGAACACCATATATTTT
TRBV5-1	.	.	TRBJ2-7	CASSPELGFSYEQYF	TGCGCCAGCAGCCCCGAACTGGGCTTTTCCTACGAGCAGTACTTC
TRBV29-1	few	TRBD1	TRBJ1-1	CSAKTGRDTEAFF	TGCAGCGCGAAGACAGGGAGAGACACTGAAGCTTTCTTT
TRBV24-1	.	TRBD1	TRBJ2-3	CATSDSGGTGVTDTQYF	TGTGCCACCAGTGATTCAGGGGGGACAGGGGTCACAGATACGCAGTATTTT
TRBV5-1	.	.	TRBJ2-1	CASSRGAGPIGTYEQFF	TGCGCCAGCAGCCGCGGGGCGGGCCCGATAGGAACATATGAGCAGTTCTTC
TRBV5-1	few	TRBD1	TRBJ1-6	CASSLEQGANSPLHF	TGCGCCAGCAGCTTGGAGCAGGGGGCTAATTCACCCCTCCACTTT
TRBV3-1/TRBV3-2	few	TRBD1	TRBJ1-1	CASSPTGTGENTEAFF	TGTGCCAGCAGCCCTACCGGGACAGGGGAGAACACTGAAGCTTTCTTT
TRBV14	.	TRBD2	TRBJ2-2	CASSQALAGTGELFF	TGTGCCAGCAGCCAAGCACTAGCGGGGACCGGGGAGCTGTTTTTT
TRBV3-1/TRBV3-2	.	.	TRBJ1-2	CASSQEGLTSPYGYTF	TGTGCCAGCAGCCAAGAGGGTCTGACGTCTCCCTATGGCTACACCTTC
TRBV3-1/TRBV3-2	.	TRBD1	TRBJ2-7	CASSRTRDSFYEQYF	TGTGCCAGCAGCCGCACTCGGGACAGCTTCTACGAGCAGTACTTC
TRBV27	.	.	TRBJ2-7	CASSRGYEQYF	TGTGCCAGCAGCCGCGGATACGAGCAGTACTTC
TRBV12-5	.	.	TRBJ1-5	CASGLEAGDQPQHF	TGTGCTAGTGGTTTGGAGGCAGGCGATCAGCCCCAGCATTTT
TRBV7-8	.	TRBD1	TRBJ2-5	CASSPWTGAQETQYF	TGTGCCAGCAGCCCTTGGACAGGGGCCCAAGAGACCCAGTACTTC
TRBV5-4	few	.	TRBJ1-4	CASSLAATNEKLFF	TGTGCCAGCAGCTTGGCTGCAACTAATGAAAAACTGTTTTTT
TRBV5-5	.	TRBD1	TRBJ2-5	CASSSPGQGKETQYF	TGTGCCAGCAGCTCACCGGGACAGGGAAAAGAGACCCAGTACTTC
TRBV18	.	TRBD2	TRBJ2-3	CASSPRGLAGVQDTQYF	TGTGCCAGCTCACCAAGGGGACTAGCGGGAGTCCAGGATACGCAGTATTTT
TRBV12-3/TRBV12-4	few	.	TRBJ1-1	CASRRNTEAFF	TGTGCCAGCAGGAGGAACACTGAAGCTTTCTTT
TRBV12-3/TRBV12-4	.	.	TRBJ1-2	CASSPQGRLYYTF	TGTGCCAGCAGCCCCCAGGGGCGGTTATACTACACCTTC
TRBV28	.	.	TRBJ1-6	CASSLSLGGYSSFNSPLHF	TGTGCCAGCAGTTTATCGTTGGGGGGCTACTCCTCTTTTAATTCACCCCTCCACTTT
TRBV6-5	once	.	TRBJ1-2	CASGRKGFGYTF	TGTGCCAGCGGTAGAAAGGGTTTCGGCTACACCTTC
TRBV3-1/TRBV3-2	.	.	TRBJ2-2	CASSHLGQSNTGELFF	TGTGCCAGCAGCCACCTGGGACAATCTAACACCGGGGAGCTGTTTTTT
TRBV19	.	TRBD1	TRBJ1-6	CATKKRTGGASYNSPLHF	TGTGCCACAAAAAAGAGGACAGGGGGCGCGTCCTATAATTCACCCCTCCACTTT
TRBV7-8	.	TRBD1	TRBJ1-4	CASSLDRVVTNEKLFF	TGTGCCAGCAGCCTGGACAGGGTTGTAACTAATGAAAAACTGTTTTTT
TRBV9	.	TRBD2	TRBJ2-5	CASSVGGGETQYF	TGTGCCAGCAGCGTAGGGGGGGGGGAGACCCAGTACTTC
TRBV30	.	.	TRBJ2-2	CAWAETPGLNTGELFF	TGTGCCTGGGCCGAGACCCCGGGACTCAACACCGGGGAGCTGTTTTTT
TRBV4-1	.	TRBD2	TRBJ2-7	CASSQDGRTSGGQNEQYF	TGCGCCAGCAGCCAAGATGGCCGCACTAGCGGGGGGCAAAACGAGCAGTACTTC
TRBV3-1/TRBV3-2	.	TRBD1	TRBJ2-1	CASSPTGVDYNEQFF	TGTGCCAGCAGCCCGACAGGGGTAGATTACAATGAGCAGTTCTTC
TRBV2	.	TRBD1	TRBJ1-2	CASSLDRASLRGYTF	TGTGCCAGCAGTCTCGACAGGGCGTCTCTAAGGGGCTACACCTTC
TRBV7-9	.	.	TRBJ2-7	CASSLAEGSEQYF	TGTGCCAGCAGCTTAGCTGAAGGGAGCGAGCAGTACTTC
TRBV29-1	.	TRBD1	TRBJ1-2	CSVYNSRDRADGYTF	TGCAGCGTTTACAATTCCCGGGACAGGGCGGATGGCTACACCTTC
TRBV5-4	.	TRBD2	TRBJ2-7	CASSLTGGNEQYF	TGTGCCAGCAGCTTGACGGGAGGCAACGAGCAGTACTTC
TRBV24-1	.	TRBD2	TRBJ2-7	CATSPGVSGRGAPYEQYF	TGTGCCACCAGCCCCGGGGTTAGCGGGAGAGGGGCCCCCTACGAGCAGTACTTC
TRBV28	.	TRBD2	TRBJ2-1	CASSFVAGVYNEQFF	TGTGCCAGCAGTTTTGTAGCGGGAGTCTACAATGAGCAGTTCTTC
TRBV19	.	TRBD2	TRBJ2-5	CASSISGRERLAGVRETQYF	TGTGCCAGTAGTATAAGCGGCAGGGAGAGACTAGCGGGAGTACGAGAGACCCAGTACTTC
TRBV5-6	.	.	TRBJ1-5	CASSFWVRPSNQPQHF	TGTGCCAGCAGCTTTTGGGTCAGACCAAGCAATCAGCCCCAGCATTTT
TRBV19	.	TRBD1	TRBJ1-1	CASKETGTNTEAFF	TGTGCCAGTAAGGAGACAGGGACAAACACTGAAGCTTTCTTT
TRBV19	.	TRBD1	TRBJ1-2	CASKTGTGGSYGYTF	TGTGCCAGCAAGACCGGGACAGGGGGATCTTATGGCTACACCTTC
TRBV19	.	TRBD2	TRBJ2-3	CASRSLAESTDTQYF	TGTGCCAGTAGGTCACTAGCGGAAAGCACAGATACGCAGTATTTT
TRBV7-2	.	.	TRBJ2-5	CASSLAGGGGETQYF	TGTGCCAGCAGCTTAGCCGGGGGCGGGGGAGAGACCCAGTACTTC
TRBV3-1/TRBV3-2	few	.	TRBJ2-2	CASSQDLGVKELFF	TGTGCCAGCAGCCAAGACCTAGGTGTGAAGGAGCTGTTTTTT
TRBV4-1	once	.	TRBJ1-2	CASSQDRGLDGYTF	TGCGCCAGCAGCCAAGATCGGGGTCTAGATGGCTACACCTTC
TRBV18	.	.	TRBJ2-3	CASSPRVDTQYF	TGTGCCAGCTCACCTAGGGTTGATACGCAGTATTTT